A selection of T cell receptor beta chains follows, all from one sample in a study of blood T cell repertoires in COVID-19. The assay was immunoSEQ multiplex PCR, and TCRdb's table has in-frame clones only and misses some. The sample yields 350,000 to 400,000 clones, under 90% seen once. The specimen was PBMCs or T cells enriched from blood (not recorded which). All receptors come from a woman under 40 who had recovered from COVID-19. Both conserved end residues are part of each CDR3. Each record gives: J gene, clone size, D gene, V gene, CDR3 DNA, CDR3 protein. D genes are given only for firm matches. The size field is filled for only some rows; it gives once, few, many or a size class.

TRBJ2-5,NA,TRBD1,TRBV5-1,TGCGCCAGCAGCTTGGGACAGGGATCGGAGACCCAGTACTTC,CASSLGQGSETQYF
TRBJ1-1,NA,NA,TRBV15,TGTGCCACCAGCAGAGGATATGGACAGCTGAACACTGAAGCTTTCTTT,CATSRGYGQLNTEAFF
TRBJ1-5,few,NA,TRBV3-1/TRBV3-2,TGTGCCAGCAGCCAAGATTACAATCAGCCCCAGCATTTT,CASSQDYNQPQHF
TRBJ1-5,NA,TRBD1,TRBV2,TGTGCCAGCACCATACTCGACAGGGAAGTTAGTCAGCCCCAGCATTTT,CASTILDREVSQPQHF
TRBJ1-1,NA,NA,TRBV7-3,TGTGCCAGCAGCTCACAGAGAAACACTGAAGCTTTCTTT,CASSSQRNTEAFF
TRBJ2-1,NA,TRBD2,TRBV6-5,TGTGCCAGCAGGGGGCGTAGCGGGAGGGACAATGAGCAGTTCTTC,CASRGRSGRDNEQFF
TRBJ2-7,NA,NA,TRBV7-9,TGTGCCAGCAGAACCGGGGGATCCTACGAGCAGTACTTC,CASRTGGSYEQYF
TRBJ2-3,NA,TRBD2,TRBV10-2,TGCGCCAGCAGTCGGACTAGCGGGTTTTCCACTAGCACAGATACGCAGTATTTT,CASSRTSGFSTSTDTQYF
TRBJ2-7,NA,TRBD1,TRBV11-2,TGTGCCAGCAGCTTAGAGAGGGGGCTCTCCTACGAGCAGTACTTC,CASSLERGLSYEQYF
TRBJ2-2,once,NA,TRBV5-4,TGTGCCAGCAGCTTGTTGGAGGAGAACACCGGGGAGCTGTTTTTT,CASSLLEENTGELFF
TRBJ2-5,NA,TRBD1,TRBV5-1,TGCGCCAGCAGTCAGGGGGCCGGACAGACCCAGTACTTC,CASSQGAGQTQYF
TRBJ2-5,NA,NA,TRBV6-2/TRBV6-3,TGTGCCAGCAGTTACATTTCGGGGATTCCGGAGACCCAGTACTTC,CASSYISGIPETQYF
TRBJ2-4,NA,NA,TRBV12-5,TGTGCTAGTGGTTTAGACAGAAACATTCAGTACTTC,CASGLDRNIQYF
TRBJ1-2,NA,TRBD1,TRBV24-1,TGTGCCACCAGTGATTCACGGACAGGGAACTATGGCTACACCTTC,CATSDSRTGNYGYTF
TRBJ1-1,NA,NA,TRBV18,TGTGCCAGCGGGCAAGAGATACACACTGAAGCTTTCTTT,CASGQEIHTEAFF
TRBJ2-7,NA,NA,TRBV2,TGTGCCAGCAGCCGAGGGACCTACGAGCAGTACTTC,CASSRGTYEQYF
TRBJ1-1,NA,TRBD1,TRBV11-2,TGTGCCAGCAGCGTGGACAGGGAGCGTTTAGCTTTCTTT,CASSVDRERLAFF
TRBJ2-1,few,TRBD2,TRBV15,TGTGCCACCAGCAGAGAACTAGCGGGCTCCTACAATGAGCAGTTCTTC,CATSRELAGSYNEQFF
TRBJ1-6,NA,TRBD1,TRBV6-2/TRBV6-3,TGTGCCAGCAGTTACGGACAGGGACCGACTTCACCCCTCCACTTT,CASSYGQGPTSPLHF